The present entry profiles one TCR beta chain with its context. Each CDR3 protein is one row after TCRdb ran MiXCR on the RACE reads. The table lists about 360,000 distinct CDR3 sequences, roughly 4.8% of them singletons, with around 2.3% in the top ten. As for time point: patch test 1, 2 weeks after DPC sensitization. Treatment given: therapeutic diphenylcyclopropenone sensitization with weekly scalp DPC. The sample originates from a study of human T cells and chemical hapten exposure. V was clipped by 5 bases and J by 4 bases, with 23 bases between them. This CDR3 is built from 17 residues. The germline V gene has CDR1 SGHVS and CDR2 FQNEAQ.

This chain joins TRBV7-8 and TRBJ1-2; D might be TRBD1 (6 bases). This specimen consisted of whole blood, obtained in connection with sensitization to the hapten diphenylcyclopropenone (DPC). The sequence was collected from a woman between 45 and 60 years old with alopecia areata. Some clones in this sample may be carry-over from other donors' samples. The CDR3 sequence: CASSPALQGSRSYGYTF. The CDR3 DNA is TGTGCCAGCAGCCCGGCCCTCCAGGGGAGTAGGAGCTATGGCTACACCTTC.